This TCR beta chain was observed in a study of vaccination effects on CD4 cells after COVID-19. The CDR3 totals 17 residues. V gave up 1 base and J gave up 5 bases; unmatched junction bases: 14. Germline CDR1 MNHEY, CDR2 SMNVEV (reference sequence). Generated by immunoSEQ multiplex PCR, the TCRdb table keeps only in-frame clones and is missing some. The sample consists of roughly 54,000 clones, around 82% of them appearing once. Sequencing was preceded by expansion of antigen-specific CD4+ T cells with viral peptide pools in the ViraFEST assay. Between days 9 and 11 of culture, CD4+ T cells were separated out. Convalescent patients had PCR-confirmed SARS-CoV-2 infection between March and December 2020. As for this clone: Its matching antigen is unknown.

The chain carries TRBV27 and TRBJ2-7, with 7 bases identical to TRBD2. This TCR came from a human donor who had a prior SARS-CoV-2 infection. The specimen was CD4+ T cells from PBMCs cultured with HIV peptides, collected before COVID-19 vaccination. Subset indicated: HIV-1 Nef peptide pool negative control/reference culture. The CDR3 loop is CASSLYFREGFIHEQYF. The DNA of the CDR3 is TGTGCCAGCAGTTTATATTTCAGGGAGGGTTTCATCCACGAGCAGTACTTC.